A single sample is the source of the 26 T cell receptor beta chains below, sequenced in a study of blood T cells in healthy people across ages (dated by TCRdb to about 2015). The method behind the library was 5' RACE. Reads for this sample came from an Illumina HiSeq 2500. A second PCR of about 6 to 12 cycles was run with a J-beta primer mix and a sample-barcoded 5' primer. TCRdb handled the public reads itself, with Q25 trimming in fastp and clone calling in MiXCR, and kept productive beta chains. When rows share a CDR3 protein, they turn into one entry using the most common DNA and genes. The sample yields approximately 1.5 million distinct CDR3 sequences; 35% to 45% were counted once. The ten largest clonotypes hold approximately 4% of the sample. The sample comprised blood. Source of these receptors: a woman younger than 30 in good health.

The V gene is TRBV3-1, the J gene TRBJ1-4; D may be TRBD1 (5 bases). CDR3 length: 15 amino acids. Germline V gives CDR1 LGHDT, CDR2 YNNKEL (reference sequence). The V gene lost 1 base and the J gene lost 6 bases, with 12 bases spanning the gap. The CDR3 spells CASSQAWQGDEKLFF. CDR3 nucleotide sequence: TGTGCCAGCAGCCAAGCTTGGCAGGGTGATGAAAAACTGTTTTTT.

Only a few counts were recorded for this clonotype. This rearrangement joins TRBV9 to TRBJ2-5; 10 bases are shared with TRBD2. The length of the CDR3 is 15 residues. Germline lookup yields CDR1 SGDLS and CDR2 YYNGEE. With 2 bases clipped from V and 11 bases from J, the junction kept 12 bases outside the gene matches. CDR3 loop: CASSVTSGPYNEQYF. The CDR3 DNA follows: TGTGCCAGCAGCGTGACTAGCGGGCCATACAATGAGCAGTACTTC. Full variable domain (outside the CDR3, taken from reference TRBV9 and TRBJ2-5): DSGVTQTPKHLITATGQRVTLRCSPRSGDLSVYWYQQSLDQGLQFLIQYYNGEERAKGNILERFSAQQFPDLHSELNLSSLELGDSALYFCASSVTSGPYNEQYFGPGTRLLVL.

In its sample, this clonotype was seen many times. The CDR3 DNA sequence: TGTGCCAGCAGTTTATTATCTGGGACCGGGGAGCTGTTTTTT. Its translation is CASSLLSGTGELFF. The chain uses TRBV28 and TRBJ2-2, with D uncertain. V shed 1 base and J shed 5 bases, with 8 bases lying between them. The CDR3 has 14 residues. Germline CDR1 MDHEN, CDR2 SYDVKM.

In this sample, this clonotype turned up a few times. This sequence joins TRBV21-1 and TRBJ2-5; the tabulated D call, TRBD2, remains unverified against the DNA. TRBV21-1 is deemed a pseudogene. This CDR3 comprises 16 residues. The CDR3 sequence is CASSKESLAGVETQYF. In DNA form, the CDR3 reads TGTGCCAGCAGCAAAGAAAGCCTAGCGGGAGTAGAGACCCAGTACTTC.

The gene calls are TRBV3-1 and TRBJ2-7; 10 bases agree with TRBD1. Germline CDR1 is LGHDT and CDR2 is YNNKEL (reference sequence). J was trimmed by 2 bases and V by 0 bases; bases with no gene match: 7. The CDR3 has 17 residues. The CDR3 DNA is TGTGCCAGCAGCCAAGATTTCCCCGGGACAGGGGCCTACGAGCAGTACTTC. Its translation is CASSQDFPGTGAYEQYF.

This CDR3 is CASSDQGLGTEAFF. Written as DNA, the CDR3 is TGTGCCAGCAGTGATCAGGGGCTTGGGACTGAAGCTTTCTTT. The V call is TRBV27, the J call TRBJ1-1, with a tentative D call TRBD1 (6 bases). The length of the CDR3 is 14 residues. V shed 5 bases and J shed 5 bases, with 15 bases lying between them. The germline V gene encodes CDR1 MNHEY and CDR2 SMNVEV (reference sequence).

The chain recombines TRBV12-3 or TRBV12-4 with TRBJ2-7, with 8 bases matching TRBD1. The DNA end is a closer match to TRBJ2-5, so the J assignment may be wrong. This CDR3 comprises 15 residues. CDR3 sequence (DNA): TGTGCCAGCAGTCATGGACAGGGAAGGACGGAGACCCAGTACTTC. Translation gives CASSHGQGRTETQYF.

The chain uses TRBV5-1 and TRBJ1-5, with 7 bases matching TRBD1. The CDR3 is made up of 13 amino acids. The trim removed 5 bases at V and 7 bases at J, leaving 6 bases unmatched. Per the germline V gene, CDR1 is SGHRS and CDR2 is YFSETQ. CDR3: CASRRDSRQPQHF. The CDR3, as DNA: TGCGCCAGCAGGAGGGACAGCCGGCAGCCCCAGCATTTT.

CDR3 residues: CASSLAVTAGANEQYF. CDR3 coding DNA: TGTGCCAGCAGTTTAGCCGTCACGGCGGGAGCTAACGAGCAGTACTTC. This chain links TRBV28 with TRBJ2-5; 7 bases match TRBD2. The DNA end is a closer match to TRBJ2-7, so the J assignment may be wrong. This CDR3 comprises 16 residues. Germline CDR1 reads MDHEN; CDR2 reads SYDVKM.

Comment on this clonotype: One end of the junction fails to match germline, which may point to a read error. The V gene is TRBV7-2, the J gene TRBJ1-5, with a tentative D call TRBD1 (5 bases). The germline V gene encodes CDR1 SGHTA and CDR2 FQGNSA. The CDR3 runs 15 residues. The CDR3 bases are TGTGTCAGCAGCTTAGGGGTGCCCTACAATCAGCCCCAGCATTTT. Its translation is CVSSLGVPYNQPQHF.

This clonotype has more than one count but fewer than ten. V usage is TRBV7-9 and J usage is TRBJ1-2; no definite D call. This CDR3 has 13 residues. Germline CDR1 and CDR2: SEHNR and FQNEAQ (reference sequence). V was clipped by 5 bases and J by 12 bases, with 19 bases between them. CDR3 sequence (DNA): TGTGCCAGCAGCACGAGTGGGTCCGGGTTCAACACCTTC. This encodes CASSTSGSGFNTF.

The V and J genes are TRBV6-5 and TRBJ1-4; D remains ambiguous. The CDR3 length is 14 residues. V lost 6 bases to trimming and J lost 4 bases, with 12 bases between them. Germline lookup yields CDR1 MNHEY and CDR2 SVGAGI. CDR3 nucleotides: TGTGCCAGCAGAACGAGAGGTCTTAATGAAAAACTGTTTTTT. As protein: CASRTRGLNEKLFF.

The chain joins TRBV20-1 to TRBJ2-7; TRBD2 is a possible D gene (6 bases). Germline assignment: CDR1 DFQATT and CDR2 SNEGSKA (reference sequence). CDR3 size: 13 residues. The ends were cut back, 3 bases at V and 5 bases at J, with 14 bases in the middle. CDR3 sequence reads: CSASPAGRDEQYF. In nucleotides, the CDR3 is TGCAGTGCTAGTCCGGCGGGAAGGGACGAGCAGTACTTC.

J is TRBJ1-1 and V is TRBV18, with 8 bases fitting TRBD1. The CDR3 is made up of 14 amino acids. With V trimmed by 4 bases and J by 4 bases, 5 bases remained unmatched. The germline gives CDR1 KGHSH, CDR2 LQKENI. CDR3 sequence (DNA): TGTGCCAGCTCACTGCAGGGGGCGCCCACTGAAGCTTTCTTT. Its translation is CASSLQGAPTEAFF.

This chain links TRBV7-6 with TRBJ2-5; D gene uncertain. This CDR3 has 16 residues. V shed 1 base and J shed 0 bases, with 12 bases lying between them. Germline-derived CDR1 and CDR2 are SGHVS and FNYEAQ. The CDR3 DNA follows: TGTGCCAGCAGCTTAGGGGGTACCTTCTACCAAGAGACCCAGTACTTC. This gives the protein CASSLGGTFYQETQYF.

The CDR3 region is CASSQDPPGDPNYGYTF. In DNA, the CDR3 is TGTGCCAGCAGCCAAGACCCCCCGGGAGACCCTAACTATGGCTACACCTTC. The gene calls are TRBV14 and TRBJ1-2; D ambiguous. V lost 0 bases and J 0 bases, leaving 14 bases between the germline ends. The CDR3 is 17 residues long. The germline V gene has CDR1 SGHDN and CDR2 FVKESK.

This clonotype has just a few counts. V usage is TRBV30 and J usage is TRBJ2-6; D gene unclear. This CDR3 region has 15 residues. Germline CDR1 reads GTSNPN; CDR2 reads SVGIG (reference sequence). V shed 0 bases and J shed 1 base, with 7 bases lying between them. Here the CDR3 DNA reads TGTGCCTGGAGTGTACGTCAGTCTGGGGCCAACGTCCTGACTTTC. Its protein is CAWSVRQSGANVLTF.

The rearrangement links TRBV27 to TRBJ2-3, with D possibly called TRBD1 or TRBD2 (6 bases each). This CDR3 has 14 residues. Germline V CDR1 and CDR2: MNHEY, SMNVEV (reference sequence). Trimming took 7 bases from V and 6 from J, leaving 17 bases between them. The chain's CDR3 is CASTTTGGVDTQYF. Here the CDR3 DNA reads TGTGCCAGCACCACAACCGGGGGCGTGGATACGCAGTATTTT.

This clonotype occurred once. The gene calls are TRBV5-4 and TRBJ1-2, with D uncertain. CDR1 is SGHNT, CDR2 YYREEE, per germline (reference sequence). This CDR3 spans 15 amino acids. The germline V and J ends were trimmed by 0 bases and 3 bases, with 12 bases remaining between them. This chain's CDR3 is CASSLERGLDYGYTF. In DNA form, the CDR3 reads TGTGCCAGCAGCTTGGAAAGAGGATTGGACTATGGCTACACCTTC.

The chain couples TRBV5-1 to TRBJ2-3, with D possibly matching TRBD1 (6 bases). Germline V gives CDR1 SGHRS, CDR2 YFSETQ. The CDR3 sequence is 15 residues long. V gave up 7 bases and J gave up 0 bases, with 15 bases separating them. CDR3 region: CASLSAGASTDTQYF. CDR3 coding DNA: TGCGCCAGCCTTTCGGCAGGGGCTAGCACAGATACGCAGTATTTT.

This clonotype was detected a few times. The chain joins TRBV2 to TRBJ2-7; 15 bases fit TRBD2. This CDR3 region has 17 residues. After removal of 10 bases from V and 4 bases from J, the junction contained 14 bases not matched to a gene. Germline V gives CDR1 SNHLY, CDR2 FYNNEI. The chain's CDR3 is CATWTGLGLAGGYEQYF. The CDR3 DNA reads as TGTGCCACCTGGACAGGGTTGGGACTAGCGGGAGGTTACGAGCAGTACTTC.

V and J are TRBV28 and TRBJ1-4; D unclear. The CDR3 extends over 14 amino acids. V lost 4 bases to trimming and J lost 7 bases, with 13 bases between them. Germline V gives CDR1 MDHEN, CDR2 SYDVKM. The CDR3 DNA sequence: TGTGCCAGCAGTTCGGCCGGGGAAGGTGAAAAACTGTTTTTT. This encodes CASSSAGEGEKLFF.

This clonotype was recorded a few times. The rearrangement uses TRBV7-2 and TRBJ2-3; D unresolved. V lost 4 bases and J 2 bases, leaving 10 bases between the germline ends. The V gene's germline CDR1 is SGHTA and CDR2 FQGNSA. This CDR3 contains 14 residues. The CDR3 is CASSSTYTTDTQYF. DNA of the CDR3: TGTGCCAGCAGCTCAACCTACACCACAGATACGCAGTATTTT.

The V gene is TRBV27, the J gene TRBJ2-1; no firm D call. CDR1 and CDR2 (germline): MNHEY, SMNVEV (reference sequence). CDR3 length: 16 amino acids. The ends were cut back, 3 bases at V and 3 bases at J, with 15 bases in the middle. The CDR3 DNA follows: TGTGCCAGCAGTTTTAAAGCAGGCCCCCTCTACAATGAGCAGTTCTTC. Translated, it gives CASSFKAGPLYNEQFF.

The chain combines TRBV11-1 with TRBJ2-1, with D perhaps matching TRBD1 (5 bases). Per the germline V gene, CDR1 is SGHAT and CDR2 is FQDESV (reference sequence). The CDR3 consists of 13 residues. Trimming left V 5 bases short and J 13 bases short, with 18 bases between. The CDR3 region is CASSADSQETQFF. The DNA of the CDR3 is TGTGCCAGCAGCGCCGACAGTCAAGAGACCCAGTTCTTC.

The chain uses TRBV29-1 and TRBJ2-3; TRBD2 matches at 7 bases. The CDR3 extends over 13 amino acids. V shed 4 bases and J 6 bases; nucleotides not matched to a gene: 7. The germline gives CDR1 SQVTM, CDR2 ANQGSEA. The chain's CDR3 is CSVVVQGGDTQYF. CDR3 DNA sequence: TGCAGCGTTGTTGTTCAGGGAGGGGATACGCAGTATTTT.